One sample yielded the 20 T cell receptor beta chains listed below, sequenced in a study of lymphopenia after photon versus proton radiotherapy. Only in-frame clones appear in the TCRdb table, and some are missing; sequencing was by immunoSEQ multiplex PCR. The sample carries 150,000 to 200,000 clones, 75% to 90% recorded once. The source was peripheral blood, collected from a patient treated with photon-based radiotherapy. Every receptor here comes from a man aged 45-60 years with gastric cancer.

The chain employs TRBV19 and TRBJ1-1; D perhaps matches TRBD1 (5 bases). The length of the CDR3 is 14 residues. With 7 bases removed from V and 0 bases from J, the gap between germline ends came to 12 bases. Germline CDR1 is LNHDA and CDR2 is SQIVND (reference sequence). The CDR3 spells CASKRDSLNTEAFF. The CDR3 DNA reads TGTGCCAGTAAGAGAGACAGCCTGAACACTGAAGCTTTCTTT. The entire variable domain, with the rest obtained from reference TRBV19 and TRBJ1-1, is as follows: DGGITQSPKYLFRKEGQNVTLSCEQNLNHDAMYWYRQDPGQGLRLIYYSQIVNDFQKGDIAEGYSVSREKKESFPLTVTSAQKNPTAFYLCASKRDSLNTEAFFGQGTRLTVV.

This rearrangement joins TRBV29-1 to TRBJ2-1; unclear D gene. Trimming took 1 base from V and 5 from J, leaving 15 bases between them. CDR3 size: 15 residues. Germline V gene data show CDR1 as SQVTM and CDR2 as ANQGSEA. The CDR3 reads CSVEGVGGVDNEQFF. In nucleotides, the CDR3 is TGCAGCGTTGAAGGTGTCGGTGGGGTGGACAATGAGCAGTTCTTC.

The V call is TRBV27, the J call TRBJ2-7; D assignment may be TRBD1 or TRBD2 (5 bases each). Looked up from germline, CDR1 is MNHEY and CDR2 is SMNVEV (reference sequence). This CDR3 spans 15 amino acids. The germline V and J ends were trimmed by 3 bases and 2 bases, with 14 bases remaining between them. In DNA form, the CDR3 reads TGTGCCAGCAGTTTTGGGGGAGCTCTTCCCTACGAGCAGTACTTC. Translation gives CASSFGGALPYEQYF.

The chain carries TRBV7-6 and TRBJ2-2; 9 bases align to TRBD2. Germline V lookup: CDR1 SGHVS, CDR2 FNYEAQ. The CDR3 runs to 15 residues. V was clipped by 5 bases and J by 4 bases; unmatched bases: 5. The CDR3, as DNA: TGTGCCAGCAGCATTAGCGGGAGAGCCACCGGGGAGCTGTTTTTT. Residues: CASSISGRATGELFF.

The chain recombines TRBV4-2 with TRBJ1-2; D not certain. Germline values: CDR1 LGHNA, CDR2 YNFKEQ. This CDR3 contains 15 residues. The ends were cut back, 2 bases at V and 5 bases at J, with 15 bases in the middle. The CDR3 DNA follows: TGTGCCAGCAGCCAAATGGCGGAGACTTCGTATGGCTACACCTTC. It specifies CASSQMAETSYGYTF.

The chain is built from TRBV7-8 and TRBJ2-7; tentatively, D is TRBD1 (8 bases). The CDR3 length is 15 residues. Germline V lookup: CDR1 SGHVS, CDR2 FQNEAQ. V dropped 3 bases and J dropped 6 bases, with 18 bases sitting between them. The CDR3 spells CASSLHRGRGAEQYF. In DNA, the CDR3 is TGTGCCAGCAGCTTGCACAGGGGGAGGGGGGCCGAGCAGTACTTC.

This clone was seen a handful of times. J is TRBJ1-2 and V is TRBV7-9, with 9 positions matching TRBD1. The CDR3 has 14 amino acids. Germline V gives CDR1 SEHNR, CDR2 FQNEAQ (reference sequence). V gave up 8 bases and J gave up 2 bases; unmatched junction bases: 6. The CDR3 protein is CASPGDRENYGYTF. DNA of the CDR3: TGTGCCAGCCCGGGGGACAGGGAAAACTATGGCTACACCTTC.

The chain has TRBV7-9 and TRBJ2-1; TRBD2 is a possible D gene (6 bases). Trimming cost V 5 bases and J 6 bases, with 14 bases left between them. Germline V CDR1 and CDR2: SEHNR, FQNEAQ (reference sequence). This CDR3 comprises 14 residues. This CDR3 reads CASSPPGVSNEQFF. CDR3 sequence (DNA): TGTGCCAGCAGCCCTCCGGGAGTTTCCAATGAGCAGTTCTTC.

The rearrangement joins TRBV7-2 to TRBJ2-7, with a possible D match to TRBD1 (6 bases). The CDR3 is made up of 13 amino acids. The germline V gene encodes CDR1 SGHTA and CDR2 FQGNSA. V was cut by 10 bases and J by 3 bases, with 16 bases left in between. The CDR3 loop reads CATSSGVDYEQYF. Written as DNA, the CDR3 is TGTGCCACCTCCTCAGGGGTTGACTACGAGCAGTACTTC.

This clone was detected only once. CDR3 region: CASREGTADTQYF. The CDR3 coding sequence is TGTGCCAGCAGGGAAGGGACGGCAGATACGCAGTATTTT. The chain combines TRBV5-4 with TRBJ2-3; possibly TRBD1 or TRBD2 for D (5 bases each). The CDR3 is 13 residues long. Trimming removed 5 bases from V and 4 bases from J, with 11 bases in between. The germline gives CDR1 SGHNT, CDR2 YYREEE (reference sequence).

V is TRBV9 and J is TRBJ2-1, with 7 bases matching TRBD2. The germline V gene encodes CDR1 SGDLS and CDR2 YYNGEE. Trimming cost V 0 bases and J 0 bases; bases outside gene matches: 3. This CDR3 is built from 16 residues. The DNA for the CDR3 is TGTGCCAGCAGCGTAGCCGGCGGGAGCTCCTACAATGAGCAGTTCTTC. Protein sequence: CASSVAGGSSYNEQFF.

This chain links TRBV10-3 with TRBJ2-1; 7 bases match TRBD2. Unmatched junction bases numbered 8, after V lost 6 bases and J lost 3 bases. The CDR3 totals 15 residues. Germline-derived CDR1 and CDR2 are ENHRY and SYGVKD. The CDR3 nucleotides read TGTGCCATCAGAGATAGCGGGTCCGACTACAATGAGCAGTTCTTC. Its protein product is CAIRDSGSDYNEQFF.

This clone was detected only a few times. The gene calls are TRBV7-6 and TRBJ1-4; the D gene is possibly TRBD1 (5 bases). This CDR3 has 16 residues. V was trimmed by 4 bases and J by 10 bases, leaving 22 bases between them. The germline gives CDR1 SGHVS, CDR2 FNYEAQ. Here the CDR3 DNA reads TGTGCCAGCAGCTCGCGTCTGGGGACGGACGCGGGAAAACTGTTTTTT. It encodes CASSSRLGTDAGKLFF.

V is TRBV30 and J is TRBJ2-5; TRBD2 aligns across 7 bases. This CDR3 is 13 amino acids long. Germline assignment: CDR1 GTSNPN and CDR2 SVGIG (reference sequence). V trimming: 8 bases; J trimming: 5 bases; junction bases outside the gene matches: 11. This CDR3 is CARDGREWETQYF. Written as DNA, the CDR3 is TGTGCCCGGGACGGGCGGGAGTGGGAGACCCAGTACTTC.

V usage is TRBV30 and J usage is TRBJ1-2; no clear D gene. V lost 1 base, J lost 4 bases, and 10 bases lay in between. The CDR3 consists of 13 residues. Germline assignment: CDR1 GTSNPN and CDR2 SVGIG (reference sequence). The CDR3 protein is CAWSAQDIYGYTF. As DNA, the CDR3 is TGTGCCTGGAGTGCCCAGGATATCTATGGCTACACCTTC.

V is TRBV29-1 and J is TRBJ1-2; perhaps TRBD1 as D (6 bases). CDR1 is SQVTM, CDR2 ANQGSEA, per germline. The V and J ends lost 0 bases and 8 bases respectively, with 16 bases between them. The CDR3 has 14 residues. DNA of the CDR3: TGCAGCGTTGAAGATGGGGCAGGGGAGTGGGGCTACACCTTC. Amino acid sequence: CSVEDGAGEWGYTF.

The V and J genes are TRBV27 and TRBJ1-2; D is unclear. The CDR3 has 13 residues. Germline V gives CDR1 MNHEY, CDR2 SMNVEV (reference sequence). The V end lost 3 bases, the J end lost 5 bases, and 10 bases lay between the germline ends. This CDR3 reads CASSFLGAYGYTF. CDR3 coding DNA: TGTGCCAGCAGTTTTTTGGGCGCTTATGGCTACACCTTC.

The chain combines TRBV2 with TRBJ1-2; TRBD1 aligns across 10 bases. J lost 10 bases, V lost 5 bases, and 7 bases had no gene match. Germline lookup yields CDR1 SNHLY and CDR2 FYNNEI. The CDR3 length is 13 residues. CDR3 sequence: CASSNDRGHVYTF. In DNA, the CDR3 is TGTGCCAGCAGTAACGACAGGGGGCATGTCTACACCTTC. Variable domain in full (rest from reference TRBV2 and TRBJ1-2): EPEVTQTPSHQVTQMGQEVILRCVPISNHLYFYWYRQILGQKVEFLVSFYNNEISEKSEIFDDQFSVERPDGSNFTLKIRSTKLEDSAMYFCASSNDRGHVYTFGSGTRLTVV.

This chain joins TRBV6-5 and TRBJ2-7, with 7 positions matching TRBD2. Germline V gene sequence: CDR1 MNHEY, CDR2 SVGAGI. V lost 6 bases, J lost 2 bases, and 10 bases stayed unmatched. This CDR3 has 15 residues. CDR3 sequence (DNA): TGTGCCAGCAGCACAAGACTTCGGGAGGCCTACGAGCAGTACTTC. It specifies CASSTRLREAYEQYF.

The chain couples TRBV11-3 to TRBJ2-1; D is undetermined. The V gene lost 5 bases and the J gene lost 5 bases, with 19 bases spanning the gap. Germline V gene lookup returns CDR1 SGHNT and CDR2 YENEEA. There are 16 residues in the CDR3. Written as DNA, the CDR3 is TGTGCCAGCAGCCTGCATGGACGGGCCCTGGACAATGAGCAGTTCTTC. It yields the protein CASSLHGRALDNEQFF.